These 9 T cell receptor beta chains came from one sample sequenced in a study of blood T cell repertoires in COVID-19. TCRdb's table, derived via immunoSEQ multiplex PCR, lists solely in-frame clones and lacks some. The table includes a few hundred thousand clones, roughly 89% detected once. The sample taken for sequencing was peripheral blood. The origin of the receptors is a middle-aged woman who had recovered from COVID-19.

The chain recombines TRBV10-2 with TRBJ2-3, with no clear D. Germline assignment: CDR1 WSHSY and CDR2 SAAADI. V lost 4 bases to trimming and J lost 3 bases, with 5 bases between them. This CDR3 has 12 residues. Here the CDR3 reads CASSAETDTQYF. CDR3 sequence (DNA): TGCGCCAGCAGTGCAGAAACAGATACGCAGTATTTT.

The V call is TRBV5-6, the J call TRBJ1-2, with 7 bases matching TRBD1. The junction had 9 bases not matched to a gene; V was cut back by 6 bases and J by 4 bases. Germline CDR1 SGHDT, CDR2 YYEEEE. The length of the CDR3 is 14 residues. The CDR3 nucleotides are TGTGCCAGCAACACCCCGGGACAGCGCTATGGCTACACCTTC. Its translation: CASNTPGQRYGYTF.

The CDR3 coding sequence is TGTGCCAGCAGCTTAGGAGGGTTCGAGACCCAGTACTTC. Amino acids: CASSLGGFETQYF. This sequence joins TRBV7-9 and TRBJ2-5; the D gene is possibly TRBD2 (5 bases). Trimming removed 1 base at V and 5 bases at J, with 8 bases between. CDR3 length: 13 residues. Per germline, CDR1 SEHNR and CDR2 FQNEAQ (reference sequence).

The rearrangement uses TRBV7-6 and TRBJ2-3, with 11 bases identical to TRBD2. V lost 3 bases and J lost 0; bases outside the gene matches: 11. The CDR3 runs 19 residues. Per germline, CDR1 SGHVS and CDR2 FNYEAQ. The CDR3 nucleotides are TGTGCCAGCAGCTTGGGGGGACTAGCGGAAAGCCCTAGCACAGATACGCAGTATTTT. Translated, it gives CASSLGGLAESPSTDTQYF.

The genes are TRBV18 and TRBJ2-7, with 7 nucleotides matching TRBD2. Trimming cost V 3 bases and J 6 bases; bases outside gene matches: 14. CDR3 length: 16 residues. The germline CDR1 and CDR2 sequences are KGHSH and LQKENI. CDR3 loop: CASSPNTLRTGGEQYV. The CDR3 DNA follows: TGTGCCAGCTCACCCAATACCTTGAGGACGGGGGGCGAGCAGTACGTC.

The rearrangement links TRBV28 to TRBJ2-1; the D gene is possibly TRBD1 (5 bases). This CDR3 is 11 amino acids long. The V and J ends lost 8 bases and 5 bases respectively, with 7 bases between them. From germline, CDR1 is MDHEN and CDR2 SYDVKM. The chain's CDR3 is CASRQNNEQFF. In DNA, the CDR3 is TGTGCCAGCCGACAGAACAATGAGCAGTTCTTC.

The J gene is TRBJ2-7, the V gene TRBV12-3 or TRBV12-4; 9 bases align to TRBD2. V gave up 6 bases and J gave up 5 bases; unmatched junction bases: 5. The length of the CDR3 is 13 residues. CDR3 sequence reads: CASRVAGVNEQYF. The CDR3 nucleotides are TGTGCCAGCAGGGTAGCGGGGGTGAACGAGCAGTACTTC.

The chain's CDR3 is CASGGASGRPADTQYF. The CDR3 DNA reads as TGTGCCAGCGGTGGAGCGAGCGGGAGACCCGCAGATACGCAGTATTTT. The rearrangement links TRBV11-3 to TRBJ2-3, with TRBD2 matching 8 bases. The CDR3 is made up of 16 amino acids. CDR1 is SGHNT, CDR2 YENEEA, per germline. With 8 bases clipped from V and 4 bases from J, the junction kept 14 bases outside the gene matches. Combining the CDR3 with reference TRBV11-3 and TRBJ2-3 gives the whole variable domain EAGVVQSPRYKIIEKKQPVAFWCNPISGHNTLYWYLQNLGQGPELLIRYENEEAVDDSQLPKDRFSAERLKGVDSTLKIQPAELGDSAVYLCASGGASGRPADTQYFGPGTRLTVL.

This clone was seen a handful of times. The J gene is TRBJ2-2, the V gene TRBV7-2; D is undetermined. The CDR3 totals 14 residues. Germline CDR1 is SGHTA and CDR2 is FQGNSA. The V gene lost 1 base and the J gene lost 6 bases, with 9 bases spanning the gap. The DNA for the CDR3 is TGTGCCAGCAGCTTAGACCACATGGCCGGGGAGCTGTTTTTT. This translates into CASSLDHMAGELFF.